What follows are 15 T cell receptor beta chains derived from one specimen sequenced in a study of T cells in Graves' hyperthyroidism and ophthalmopathy. RNA transcripts gave rise to amplified TCR beta CDR3 regions. The TCR CDR3 first-round RT-PCR relied on the HTBI primer set. TCRdb reprocessed the multiplex PCR reads via MiXCR and lists one record per CDR3 protein. The sample lists about 500,000 distinct CDR3 sequences; approximately 15% were seen once. The sequenced sample was blood. The receptors were sampled from a woman aged 18 to 35 with Graves' hyperthyroidism.

J is TRBJ1-3 and V is TRBV30, with 7 positions matching TRBD1. CDR1 GTSNPN and CDR2 SVGIG come from the germline V gene (reference sequence). The CDR3 consists of 16 residues. The J segment lost 0 bases and the V segment lost 2 bases, leaving 7 bases of the junction unmatched. CDR3 amino acids: CAWSLGTVSSGNTIYF. CDR3 nucleotides: TGTGCCTGGAGTCTCGGGACAGTTAGCTCTGGAAACACCATATATTTT.

The chain combines TRBV29-1 with TRBJ2-5; 7 positions agree with TRBD1. The V and J ends lost 6 bases and 2 bases, in that order; junction bases with no gene match: 9. Germline loops: CDR1 SQVTM, CDR2 ANQGSEA. The CDR3 runs 14 residues. The chain's CDR3 is CSVSGTAKQETQYF. In nucleotides, the CDR3 is TGCAGCGTCTCCGGGACAGCTAAACAAGAGACCCAGTACTTC.

Comments on this clonotype: The limits of the CDR3 on the DNA are not certain, so only TCRdb's listed CDR3 is given. The chain employs TRBV11-2 and TRBJ2-2; no DNA check was done on the table's D call, TRBD1. The CDR3 spans 16 amino acids, including both terminal residues. Per the germline V gene, CDR1 is SGHAT and CDR2 is FQNNGV. The CDR3 region is CASSLVGGGSSGEPFF.

The table lists this clonotype with many counts. The chain carries TRBV27 and TRBJ2-3; TRBD1 matches 7 bases. V was clipped by 3 bases and J by 4 bases; unmatched bases: 1. Per germline, CDR1 MNHEY and CDR2 SMNVEV (reference sequence). This CDR3 spans 13 amino acids. The CDR3 region has the DNA TGTGCCAGCAGTTTCGACAGGGCAGATACGCAGTATTTT. Protein: CASSFDRADTQYF.

CDR3 region: CSARDPRHNSGSYEQYF. The CDR3 region has the DNA TGCAGTGCTAGAGATCCCCGCCATAATAGCGGTTCCTACGAGCAGTACTTC. The V gene is TRBV20-1, the J gene TRBJ2-7; the D gene is possibly TRBD2 (6 bases). The V gene lost 0 bases and the J gene lost 1 base, with 19 bases spanning the gap. Germline lookup yields CDR1 DFQATT and CDR2 SNEGSKA (reference sequence). The CDR3 length is 17 residues.

The V and J genes are TRBV6-6 and TRBJ2-6, with D uncertain. CDR3 length: 16 amino acids. Germline V gene data show CDR1 as MNHNY and CDR2 as SVGAGI (reference sequence). Trimming removed 0 bases at V and 4 bases at J, with 10 bases between. CDR3 residues: CASSYSLFTGANVLTF. CDR3 in DNA: TGTGCCAGCAGTTACTCGTTGTTCACCGGGGCCAACGTCCTGACTTTC.

This clonotype was counted a few times. The chain recombines TRBV15 with TRBJ1-6; no reliable D call. The CDR3 is made up of 13 amino acids. In germline, CDR1 is LNHNV, CDR2 YYDKDF (reference sequence). V was pared by 4 bases and J by 7 bases, with 8 bases between. In DNA, the CDR3 is TGTGCCACCAGCAACCAAAGAAATTCACCCCTCCACTTT. Protein: CATSNQRNSPLHF.

This clonotype was counted between two and nine times. The V gene is TRBV6-1, the J gene TRBJ2-1; possibly TRBD2 for D (5 bases). This CDR3 spans 12 amino acids. The V gene lost 2 bases and the J gene lost 10 bases, with 9 bases spanning the gap. Germline CDR1 and CDR2: MNHNS and SASEGT. The CDR3 bases are TGTGCCAGCAGTGAACTAGCTGACGAGCAGTTCTTC. Translation gives CASSELADEQFF.

This clonotype was recorded many times. The genes are TRBV12-3 or TRBV12-4 and TRBJ2-1, with D perhaps matching TRBD1 or TRBD2 (5 bases each). The CDR3 sequence is 14 residues long. Trimming took off 6 bases at V and 5 bases at J, with 14 bases between the two ends. In DNA, the CDR3 is TGTGCCAGCAGCAAAACTCCGGGACACAATGAGCAGTTCTTC. This gives the protein CASSKTPGHNEQFF.

The table lists this clonotype with many counts. The chain combines TRBV12-3 or TRBV12-4 with TRBJ2-3; TRBD2 aligns across 12 bases. V shed 6 bases and J 6 bases; nucleotides not matched to a gene: 16. This CDR3 region has 18 residues. The CDR3 protein is CASSQKTTSGGSRDTQYF. The CDR3 bases are TGTGCCAGCAGCCAGAAAACGACTAGCGGGGGATCCAGGGATACGCAGTATTTT.

The chain recombines TRBV4-1 with TRBJ1-3; D perhaps matches TRBD1 (5 bases). Germline CDR1 MGHRA, CDR2 YSYEKL. CDR3 length: 15 residues. Trimming shortened V by 1 base and J by 4 bases, and 11 bases separated the two germline ends. In DNA form, the CDR3 reads TGCGCCAGCAGCCAAGCCTTGACAGCAGGAAACACCATATATTTT. This translates into CASSQALTAGNTIYF.

In its sample, this clonotype was seen a few times. V usage is TRBV9 and J usage is TRBJ1-2; D is ambiguous. The CDR3 loop spans 13 amino acids. The ends were cut back, 0 bases at V and 1 base at J, with 4 bases in the middle. The germline V gene encodes CDR1 SGDLS and CDR2 YYNGEE. The CDR3 region has the DNA TGTGCCAGCAGCGTAGTCAATAACTATGGCTACACCTTC. Protein product: CASSVVNNYGYTF.

At least ten counts were recorded for this clonotype. The V gene is TRBV7-2, the J gene TRBJ1-6; D is unclear. V lost 4 bases, J lost 8 bases, and 12 bases lay in between. The CDR3 is 14 amino acids. Germline assignment: CDR1 SGHTA and CDR2 FQGNSA. The CDR3 DNA reads TGTGCCAGCAGCTACGACCGGTCTTATTCACCCCTCCACTTT. Translated, it gives CASSYDRSYSPLHF.

This clonotype appeared many times. The V gene is TRBV2, the J gene TRBJ2-7, with a weak D call TRBD2 (6 bases). V dropped 6 bases and J dropped 6 bases, with 15 bases sitting between them. This CDR3 comprises 13 residues. In germline, CDR1 is SNHLY, CDR2 FYNNEI. The CDR3 bases are TGTGCCAGCAGGGTTCCAACTAGCTCCGAGCAGTACTTC. Its protein product is CASRVPTSSEQYF.

This clonotype was recorded at least ten times. The gene calls are TRBV20-1 and TRBJ2-1, with 10 bases identical to TRBD2. Losses at the gene ends were 2 bases for V and 4 bases for J; bases not matched to a gene: 5. The CDR3 loop spans 15 amino acids. Germline assignment: CDR1 DFQATT and CDR2 SNEGSKA (reference sequence). The CDR3 is CSARTGTSVYNEQFF. CDR3 nucleotide sequence: TGCAGTGCTAGAACCGGGACTAGCGTATACAATGAGCAGTTCTTC.